These 9 T cell receptor beta chains were all obtained from the same sample, sequenced in a study of T-cell reconstitution after alpha-beta-depleted transplantation in children. TCRbeta library preparation incorporated unique molecular identifiers. TCRdb re-called the PCR reads with MiXCR, one entry per CDR3 protein. The repertoire holds 200,000 to 250,000 distinct CDR3 sequences, about a tenth seen once, with over 5.5% in the top ten. Sequencing was performed on PBMCs from the stem cell graft donor, taken from the stem cell graft. The receptors here all came from a human donor who donated a stem cell graft to a child with acute lymphoblastic leukemia.

The chain has TRBV15 and TRBJ2-3, with 8 bases that match TRBD2. V shed 0 bases, J shed 2 bases, and the junction held 7 bases outside the gene matches. This CDR3 spans 17 amino acids. Per the germline V gene, CDR1 is LNHNV and CDR2 is YYDKDF (reference sequence). This CDR3 reads CATSRDLAGGLTDTQYF. Written as DNA, the CDR3 is TGTGCCACCAGCAGAGATCTTGCGGGGGGCCTCACAGATACGCAGTATTTT.

The chain carries TRBV4-1 and TRBJ1-1; 8 bases line up with TRBD1. Germline-derived CDR1 and CDR2 are MGHRA and YSYEKL. The junction had 14 bases not matched to a gene; V was cut back by 4 bases and J by 4 bases. This CDR3 comprises 17 residues. The CDR3 coding sequence is TGCGCCAGCAGCCCGACACTGTTACAGGGGGGGAGCACTGAAGCTTTCTTT. Translation: CASSPTLLQGGSTEAFF.

With regard to this clonotype: This CDR3 is missing its conserved last phenylalanine or tryptophan, likely due to a read error. The rearrangement uses TRBV25-1 and TRBJ1-2; a weak D match, TRBD1 (5 bases). V dropped 1 base and J dropped 5 bases, with 14 bases sitting between them. The length of the CDR3 is 15 residues. From germline, CDR1 is MGHDK and CDR2 SYGVNS. The CDR3 spells CASSEWTGLGYGYTC. DNA for the CDR3: TGTGCCAGCAGTGAATGGACGGGGCTGGGGTATGGCTACACCTGC.

This clonotype showed up just a few times. The rearrangement uses TRBV11-2 and TRBJ2-1; 11 positions match TRBD2. Losses at the gene ends were 1 base for V and 8 bases for J; bases not matched to a gene: 10. CDR1 is SGHAT, CDR2 FQNNGV, per germline. The CDR3 sequence is 17 residues long. The CDR3 DNA sequence: TGTGCCAGCAGCTTAGGTCCTATAGCGGGAGGGCTTCATGAGCAGTTCTTC. This gives the protein CASSLGPIAGGLHEQFF.

This clonotype was observed many times. The chain combines TRBV5-1 with TRBJ2-1, with a possible D match to TRBD1 (5 bases). The CDR3 spans 15 residues. Germline lookup yields CDR1 SGHRS and CDR2 YFSETQ. V lost 2 bases and J 2 bases, leaving 11 bases between the germline ends. This CDR3 reads CASSLEGAAYNEQFF. CDR3 coding DNA: TGCGCCAGCAGCTTAGAAGGGGCTGCCTACAATGAGCAGTTCTTC.

This clonotype came up many times. The genes are TRBV12-3 or TRBV12-4 and TRBJ1-1; D is perhaps TRBD1 (6 bases). The CDR3 extends over 14 amino acids. V lost 3 bases and J 6 bases, leaving 14 bases between the germline ends. CDR3: CASSLRGGGPEAFF. In DNA form, the CDR3 reads TGTGCCAGCAGTTTGAGAGGGGGGGGCCCTGAAGCTTTCTTT.

Ten or more counts support this clonotype. This chain joins TRBV10-3 and TRBJ2-1; 12 bases fit TRBD2. The germline CDR1 and CDR2 sequences are ENHRY and SYGVKD. V lost 9 bases, J lost 8 bases, and 11 bases stayed unmatched. CDR3 length: 15 amino acids. Here the CDR3 reads CAIRTASGGEHEQFF. Here the CDR3 DNA reads TGTGCCATTAGAACCGCTAGCGGGGGGGAGCATGAGCAGTTCTTC.

This clonotype was observed many times. This chain joins TRBV6-2 or TRBV6-3 and TRBJ1-5; D is undetermined. The germline V and J ends were trimmed by 2 bases and 7 bases, with 9 bases remaining between them. The germline V gene encodes CDR1 MNHEY and CDR2 SVGEGT. The CDR3 spans 13 residues. The CDR3 bases are TGTGCCAGCAGTTACCTTCGGGCACAGCCCCAGCATTTT. Protein sequence: CASSYLRAQPQHF.

The table lists this clonotype with a count of one. The germline gene is not matched at one end of the junction; a read error may be the cause. The chain joins TRBV5-1 to TRBJ1-1, with D unclear. CDR1 SGHRS and CDR2 YFSETQ come from the germline V gene. There are 13 residues in the CDR3. CDR3: CTSSWRALEEAFF. As DNA, the CDR3 is TGCACCAGCAGCTGGCGGGCGCTGGAAGAAGCTTTCTTT.